These T cell receptor beta chains were read from a single sample in a study of blood T cell repertoires in COVID-19. Using immunoSEQ multiplex PCR, the repertoire was profiled, and TCRdb retains in-frame clones only, with some absent. The table records about 330,000 clones, approximately 92% of them present only once. The material sequenced was PBMCs or T cells enriched from blood (not recorded which). These receptors were collected from a woman aged 25 to 39 who had recovered from COVID-19. Each CDR3 is given with its conserved first and last residue. The D gene is left open where the match is weak. Expanded clones get a size class; other rows say once, few or many, or leave the size out.

TRBV20-1	TRBD2	TRBJ2-3	-	15	TGCAGTGCTAGTCTCCCGCGGGACTACACAGATACGCAGTATTTT	CSASLPRDYTDTQYF
TRBV10-3	-	TRBJ2-3	-	11	TGTGCCATCAGCCCCGGGGATACGCAGTATTTT	CAISPGDTQYF
TRBV10-2	-	TRBJ1-2	once	14	TGCGCCAGCAGTGAGACTGACAGGCAGTATGGCTACACCTTC	CASSETDRQYGYTF
TRBV28	-	TRBJ1-1	-	13	TGTGCCAGCAGCCAAGGGGTCCCGGCAGGAGCTTTCTTT	CASSQGVPAGAFF
TRBV29-1	TRBD1	TRBJ2-7	-	12	TGCAGCGTTCCGGGACAGGGGGCAGAGCAGTACTTC	CSVPGQGAEQYF
TRBV2	TRBD2	TRBJ2-3	-	15	TGTGCCAGCAGTGAATGGCGGGGGGGGTCAGATACGCAGTATTTT	CASSEWRGGSDTQYF
TRBV10-3	TRBD1	TRBJ2-7	once	16	TGTGCCATCAGACGGGACAGCGATAATTCCCCTTACGAGCAGTACTTC	CAIRRDSDNSPYEQYF
TRBV28	TRBD1	TRBJ1-5	-	16	TGTGCCAGCAGTTTATCTTACGGGACAGACAATCAGCCCCAGCATTTT	CASSLSYGTDNQPQHF
TRBV2	-	TRBJ2-1	once	13	TGTGCCAGCAAGGGGCCGGTCTACAATGAGCAGTTCTTC	CASKGPVYNEQFF
TRBV6-5	-	TRBJ2-3	-	16	TGTGCCAGCAGTTACTATCAAACTATCCGCACAGATACGCAGTATTTT	CASSYYQTIRTDTQYF
TRBV18	TRBD1	TRBJ1-2	-	17	TGTGCCAGCCGCATAATGGGGACAGCCATTTCTAACTATGGCTACACCTTC	CASRIMGTAISNYGYTF
TRBV4-2	-	TRBJ1-5	-	14	TGTGCCAGCAGCCATTTAGGGAGAGATCAGCCCCAGCATTTT	CASSHLGRDQPQHF
TRBV5-8	-	TRBJ2-4	-	16	TGTGCCAGCAGCTTAGGCCAGGGGTTTGACAAAAACATTCAGTACTTC	CASSLGQGFDKNIQYF
TRBV6-5	-	TRBJ1-3	-	15	TGTGCCAGCAGACCCGGGCAGGGCTCTGGAAACACCATATATTTT	CASRPGQGSGNTIYF
TRBV28	-	TRBJ2-7	-	13	TGTGCCAGCAGTGGACACCAAATCTACGAGCAGTACTTC	CASSGHQIYEQYF
TRBV28	-	TRBJ1-5	-	14	TGTGCCAGCAGTTTAGGCTCTGGTAATCAGCCCCAGCATTTT	CASSLGSGNQPQHF
TRBV3-1/TRBV3-2	-	TRBJ1-5	-	14	TGTGCCAGCAGCCAAGCGGGAAGGGGGCAGCCCCAGCATTTT	CASSQAGRGQPQHF
TRBV7-9	-	TRBJ1-1	-	13	TGTGCCAGCAGTGGGGGAGGGGGCACTGAAGCTTTCTTT	CASSGGGGTEAFF
TRBV25-1	-	TRBJ1-6	-	15	TGTGCCAGCAGTGATTTTCGGGTTTTCAATTCACCCCTCCACTTT	CASSDFRVFNSPLHF
TRBV9	-	TRBJ1-2	-	16	TGTGCCAGCAGCGTAGCCGGGAACCCGTCCCTCTATGGCTACACCTTC	CASSVAGNPSLYGYTF
TRBV7-2	TRBD2	TRBJ2-2	-	15	TGTGCCAGCAGCACTAGCGGAACCCTTACCGGGGAGCTGTTTTTT	CASSTSGTLTGELFF
TRBV2	-	TRBJ1-5	-	14	TGTGCCAGCAGTAGCTCCTCGAGCAATCAGCCCCAGCATTTT	CASSSSSSNQPQHF
TRBV6-4	-	TRBJ2-1	-	12	TGTGCCAGCATGGGACTTACCAATGAGCAGTTCTTC	CASMGLTNEQFF
TRBV19	-	TRBJ2-6	-	14	TGTGCCAGTAGTCCGGTTTCTGGGGCCAACGTCCTGACTTTC	CASSPVSGANVLTF
TRBV12-5	-	TRBJ2-1	-	13	TGTGCTAGTGGTTCGCCGACCAGGTCAGAGCAGTTCTTC	CASGSPTRSEQFF
TRBV24-1	-	TRBJ2-7	once	14	TGTGCCACCATACCGACAGTTTATTCCTACGAGCAGTACTTC	CATIPTVYSYEQYF
TRBV5-4	TRBD2	TRBJ2-2	-	18	TGTGCCAGCAGCTTGGGACTAGCGGGAGGACCGAACACCGGGGAGCTGTTTTTT	CASSLGLAGGPNTGELFF
TRBV5-1	-	TRBJ2-3	-	12	TGCGCCAGCAGGGACTTCACAGATACGCAGTATTTT	CASRDFTDTQYF
TRBV19	TRBD1	TRBJ1-4	-	15	TGTGCCAGTACCCCAGGGGACAGATCTAATGAAAAACTGTTTTTT	CASTPGDRSNEKLFF
TRBV19	-	TRBJ2-5	-	11	TGTGCCAGTAGTACACCCTCGGCCCAGTACTTC	CASSTPSAQYF
TRBV20-1	TRBD2	TRBJ2-1	-	16	TGCAGTGCTAGTCGTCTAGCGGGGAGCTCCTACAATGAGCAGTTCTTC	CSASRLAGSSYNEQFF
TRBV4-3	-	TRBJ2-1	-	16	TGCGCCAGCAGCCTCACCCGGGAGTTGGCCTACAATGAGCAGTTCTTC	CASSLTRELAYNEQFF
TRBV7-9	TRBD1	TRBJ2-5	-	14	TGTGCCAGCAGCTCCCGGACAGGGAAAGAGACCCAGTACTTC	CASSSRTGKETQYF
TRBV7-3	TRBD2	TRBJ2-1	-	16	TGTGCCAGCAGCTTAAGTCTCGCGGGAGGGCCATATGAGCAGTTCTTC	CASSLSLAGGPYEQFF
TRBV5-1	TRBD2	TRBJ2-5	-	19	TGCGCCAGCAGCTGGGGACTAGCGGGAGGTACACTGACTCAAGAGACCCAGTACTTC	CASSWGLAGGTLTQETQYF
TRBV4-1	TRBD1	TRBJ2-2	medium-sized	14	TGCGCCAGCAGCCGGGACAGGGCCACCGGGGAGCTGTTTTTT	CASSRDRATGELFF
TRBV27	TRBD1	TRBJ2-7	-	18	TGTGCCAGCAGTTTAAGGTCCTGGACAGGGGGCGAAAGGTACGAGCAGTACTTC	CASSLRSWTGGERYEQYF
TRBV28	TRBD1	TRBJ2-7	once	14	TGTGCCAGCGGGGGACAGGGGCTCTCCTACGAGCAGTACTTC	CASGGQGLSYEQYF
TRBV28	-	TRBJ1-5	-	16	TGTGCCAGCAGTCTCACACGGGTTTATAGCAATCAGCCCCAGCATTTT	CASSLTRVYSNQPQHF
TRBV15	TRBD1	TRBJ2-7	-	14	TGTGCCACCAGCCGGGGACAGGGTGTCCACGAGCAGTACTTC	CATSRGQGVHEQYF
TRBV11-3	TRBD1	TRBJ2-3	-	14	TGTGCCAGCAGCTTGGACAGGGGCACAGATACGCAGTATTTT	CASSLDRGTDTQYF
TRBV28	-	TRBJ2-2	-	13	TGTGCCAGCAACTTTAGGGGCGGCGGGGAGCTGTTTTTT	CASNFRGGGELFF
TRBV5-1	TRBD2	TRBJ2-5	-	17	TGCGCCAGCAGCTCAGCCGGACTAGCGGGGTTCCAAGAGACCCAGTACTTC	CASSSAGLAGFQETQYF
TRBV25-1	TRBD1	TRBJ1-5	-	14	TGTGCCAGCAGAGGGACAGGGGGAGATCAGCCCCAGCATTTT	CASRGTGGDQPQHF
TRBV9	-	TRBJ2-7	-	14	TGTGCCAGCAGCGTAGCGGCGGGTCCCTACGAGCAGTACTTC	CASSVAAGPYEQYF
TRBV7-9	-	TRBJ1-6	-	18	TGTGCCAGCAGCTTAGCCGATAACAGGAGCTCCTATAATTCACCCCTCCACTTT	CASSLADNRSSYNSPLHF
TRBV7-9	TRBD1	TRBJ2-1	once	15	TGTGCCAGCAGCTACATGGGACAGTCCTACAATGAGCAGTTCTTC	CASSYMGQSYNEQFF
TRBV7-9	-	TRBJ1-4	-	15	TGTGCCAGCAGTCAAAGGGGGACATTTGATGAAAAACTGTTTTTT	CASSQRGTFDEKLFF
TRBV18	TRBD1	TRBJ1-1	-	16	TGTGCCAGCTCGGGGACAGGGAAGCGATTGAACACTGAAGCTTTCTTT	CASSGTGKRLNTEAFF
TRBV28	TRBD2	TRBJ2-3	-	17	TGTGCCAGCAGTTATGCGGGGGGGACTAGCGGCACAGATACGCAGTATTTT	CASSYAGGTSGTDTQYF
TRBV5-6	-	TRBJ1-5	-	15	TGTGCCAGCAGCCGACACCAGGGGCTAAATCAGCCCCAGCATTTT	CASSRHQGLNQPQHF